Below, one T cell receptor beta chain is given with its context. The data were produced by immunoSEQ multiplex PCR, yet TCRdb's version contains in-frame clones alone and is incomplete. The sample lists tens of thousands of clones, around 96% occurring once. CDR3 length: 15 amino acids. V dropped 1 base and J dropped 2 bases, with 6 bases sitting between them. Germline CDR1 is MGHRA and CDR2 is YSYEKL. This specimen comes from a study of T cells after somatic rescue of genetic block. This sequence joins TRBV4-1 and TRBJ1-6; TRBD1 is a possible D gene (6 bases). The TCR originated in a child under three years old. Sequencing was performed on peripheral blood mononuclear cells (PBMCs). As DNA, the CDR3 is TGCGCCAGCAGCCAAGGGGACACCTATAATTCACCCCTCCACTTT. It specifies CASSQGDTYNSPLHF.